The entry below gives a single T cell receptor (beta chain) sequence along with its context. The clone's antigen remains unknown. The CDR3, from cysteine to phenylalanine, totals 16 residues. The record lacks a DNA sequence. CDR1 and CDR2, looked up from the germline V gene (reference sequence), are PRHDT and FYEKMQ. The sample was run on an Illumina HiSeq 2000. TCR beta cDNA libraries were prepared using 5'RACE template switching, which introduced a universal primer site and unique molecular identifiers. Priming for cDNA synthesis came from the TCR beta constant segment, and two successive PCR amplification steps followed. In the original analysis: MIGEC was used to demultiplex reads and group reads by UMI, and MiTCR was used to assemble and quantify clonotypes. Only TCR cDNA sequences supported by at least two reads were kept to exclude erroneous sequences. The tcR package was used for downstream repertoire analysis, with clonotypes matched between fractions based on CDR3 nucleotide sequence plus V segment. VDJmatch was used to annotate antigen specificity against VDJdb, with one amino acid substitution in CDR3 allowed. Each CDR3 protein sequence appears as one entry after TCRdb reprocessed the reads, and no DNA is included. The V and J calls were not made by the authors but by TCRdb's processing. This sample's table has entries for about 150,000 distinct CDR3 sequences. The top ten clonotypes cover around 20% of the sample.

This sample stems from a study of T cells expressing NK-cell markers (dated by TCRdb to the early 2020s). Study-level background: Three sorted T-cell subsets (CD3+CD56+NKG2C+, CD3+CD56+NKG2C- and CD3+CD56-NKG2C+) from fewer than 10 donors had their TCR beta-chain repertoires profiled. Among the eight sequenced donors, seven were HCMV-seropositive and one was HCMV-seronegative. All eight donors whose samples were sequenced were randomly selected healthy volunteers, three of them men and five women. The libraries were sequenced on Illumina HiSeq 2000/2500, MiSeq or NextSeq, producing 2 x 150 bp reads.

The paper as a whole reports these results and caveats: Those dominant clonotypes were again the most abundant among CD3+CD56-NKG2C+ cells in a few donors, at about 28.3-60.1%. In over 5 donors, the dominant CD3+CD56+NKG2C+ clonotypes were among the top 10 CD8+ clonotypes and accounted for roughly 1.0-8% of CD8+ T cells. Whether the expanded NKG2C-expressing T cell clones were specific for HCMV antigens was left unclear.

HCMV serostatus was determined by detecting HCMV-specific IgG in serum with a commercial ELISA kit. Ficoll density gradient centrifugation was used to isolate peripheral blood mononuclear cells from blood. This receptor was identified in a man aged 18-69 years in good health. This chain joins TRBV13 to TRBJ2-3; TCRdb proposes TRBD1, but this gene call is untestable without DNA. The sample comprised blood T cells: a sorted CD56 or NKG2C T cell subset, CD4+ or CD8+ T cells, or bulk PBMC T cells (not recorded which). The CDR3 region reads CASSSPGAALTDTQYF.